What follows is one T cell receptor (beta chain) and its context. Antigen unknown. Included hyperthyroidism patients were aged 18 to 65 and newly diagnosed (under 2 months' duration). V lost 0 bases, J lost 1 base, and 9 bases lay in between. The germline V gene encodes CDR1 MGHDK and CDR2 SYGVNS. The CDR3 totals 15 residues. The sample belongs to a study of Graves' ophthalmopathy and Graves' hyperthyroidism. Amplification of the TCR beta CDR3 regions used RNA transcripts (as template). HTBI primers were employed in first-round RT-PCR, then a second-round multiplex PCR followed. MiXCR, applied by TCRdb to the multiplex PCR reads, yields one record per CDR3 protein. Of around 1.1 million distinct CDR3 sequences in the sample, about 35% were seen once. Findings and caveats of the study: Ophthalmopathy was separated from stable hyperthyroidism by a 13-signature model with 87.88% sensitivity and roughly 84% specificity. Both an approximately 71% sensitivity and an approximately 76% specificity characterized the model's predictions of ophthalmopathy progression.

The chain joins TRBV25-1 to TRBJ1-1, with D maybe TRBD1 (6 bases). The receptor comes from an adult man with Graves' hyperthyroidism. Sequencing was done on a sample of peripheral blood or thyroid tissue (not recorded which). The CDR3 region is CASSEYGGSNTEAFF. The CDR3 bases are TGTGCCAGCAGTGAATATGGGGGCTCGAACACTGAAGCTTTCTTT. Looking up the rest from reference TRBV25-1 and TRBJ1-1 gives the full variable domain: EADIYQTPRYLVIGTGKKITLECSQTMGHDKMYWYQQDPGMELHLIHYSYGVNSTEKGDLSSESTVSRIRTEHFPLTLESARPSHTSQYLCASSEYGGSNTEAFFGQGTRLTVV.